This T cell receptor beta chain was profiled in a study of blood T cell repertoires in COVID-19. About the research overall: The United States, Italy and Spain provided the acute and convalescent COVID-19 samples. PBMCs, B-cell-depleted T cells, or T cells were the source of the cDNA or gDNA that made up the material.

The CDR3 spans 15 residues. V dropped 0 bases and J dropped 7; count of bases not matched to a gene: 6. Germline V gene sequence: CDR1 SGHRS, CDR2 YFSETQ. Original data processing: By means of reference gene primer amplification, nucleated cell counts were estimated. Sequenced by immunoSEQ multiplex PCR; TCRdb stores in-frame clones only, minus some. V and J calls and clone size are those listed in that table; D and trimming were worked out from the DNA. Of 100,000 to 150,000 clones in the sample, around 89% were seen once. This receptor was taken from a middle-aged man with active or convalescent COVID-19. Sequenced input: peripheral blood. This rearrangement joins TRBV5-1 to TRBJ2-1, with 8 bases matching TRBD2. The CDR3 bases are TGCGCCAGCAGCTTGGCGGCGGGGGGTTCTAATGAGCAGTTCTTC. This translates into CASSLAAGGSNEQFF.